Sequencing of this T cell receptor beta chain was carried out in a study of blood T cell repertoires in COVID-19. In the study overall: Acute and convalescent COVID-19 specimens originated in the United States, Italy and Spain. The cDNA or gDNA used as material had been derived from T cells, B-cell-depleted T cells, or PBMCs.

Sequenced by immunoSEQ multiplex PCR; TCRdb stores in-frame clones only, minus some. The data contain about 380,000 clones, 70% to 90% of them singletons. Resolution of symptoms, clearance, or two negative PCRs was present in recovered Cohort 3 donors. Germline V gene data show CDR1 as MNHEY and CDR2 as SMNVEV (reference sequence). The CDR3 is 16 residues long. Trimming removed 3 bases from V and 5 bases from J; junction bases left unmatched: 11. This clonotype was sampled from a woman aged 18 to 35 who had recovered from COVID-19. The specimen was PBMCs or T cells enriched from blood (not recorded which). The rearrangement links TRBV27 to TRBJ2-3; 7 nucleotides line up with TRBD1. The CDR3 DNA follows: TGTGCCAGCAGTTTCTCATCCGGGACAGCGGTAGATACGCAGTATTTT. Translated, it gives CASSFSSGTAVDTQYF.